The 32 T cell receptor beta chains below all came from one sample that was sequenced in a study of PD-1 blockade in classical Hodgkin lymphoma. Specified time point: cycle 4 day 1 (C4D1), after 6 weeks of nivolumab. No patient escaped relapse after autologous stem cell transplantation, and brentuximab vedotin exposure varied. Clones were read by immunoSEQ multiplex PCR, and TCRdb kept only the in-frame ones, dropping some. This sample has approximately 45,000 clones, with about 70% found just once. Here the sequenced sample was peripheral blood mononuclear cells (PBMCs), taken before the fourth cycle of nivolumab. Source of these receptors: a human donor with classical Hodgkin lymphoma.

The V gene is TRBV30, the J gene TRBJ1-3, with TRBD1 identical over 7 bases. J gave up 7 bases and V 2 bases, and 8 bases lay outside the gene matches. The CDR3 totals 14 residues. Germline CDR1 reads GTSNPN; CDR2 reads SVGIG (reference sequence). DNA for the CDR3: TGTGCCTGGAGTCAGACAGGGTCCGGGAACACCATATATTTT. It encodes CAWSQTGSGNTIYF.

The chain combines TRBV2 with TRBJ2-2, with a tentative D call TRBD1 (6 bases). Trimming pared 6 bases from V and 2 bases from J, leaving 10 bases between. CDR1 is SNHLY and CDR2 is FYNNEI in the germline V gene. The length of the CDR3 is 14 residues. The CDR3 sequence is CASRQGPNTGELFF. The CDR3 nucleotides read TGTGCCAGCAGACAGGGACCCAACACCGGGGAGCTGTTTTTT.

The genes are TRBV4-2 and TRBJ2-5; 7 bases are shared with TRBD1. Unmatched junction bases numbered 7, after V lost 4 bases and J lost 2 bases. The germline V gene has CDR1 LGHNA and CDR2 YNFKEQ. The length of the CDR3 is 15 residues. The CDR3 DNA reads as TGTGCCAGCAGCCTCGAGGACAGGCGACAAGAGACCCAGTACTTC. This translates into CASSLEDRRQETQYF.

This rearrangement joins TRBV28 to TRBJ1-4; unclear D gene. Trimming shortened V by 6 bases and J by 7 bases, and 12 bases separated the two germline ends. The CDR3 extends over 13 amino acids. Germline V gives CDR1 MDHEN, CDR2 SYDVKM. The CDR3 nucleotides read TGTGCCAGCAGCCCACCCCGCGGTGAAAAACTGTTTTTT. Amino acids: CASSPPRGEKLFF.

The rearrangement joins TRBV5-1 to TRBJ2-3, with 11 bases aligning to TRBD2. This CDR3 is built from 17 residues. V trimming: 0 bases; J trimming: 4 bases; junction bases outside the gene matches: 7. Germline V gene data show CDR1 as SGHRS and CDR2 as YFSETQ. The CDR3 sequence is CASSLELTSGASDTQYF. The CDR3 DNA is TGCGCCAGCAGCTTGGAATTGACTAGCGGGGCTTCAGATACGCAGTATTTT.

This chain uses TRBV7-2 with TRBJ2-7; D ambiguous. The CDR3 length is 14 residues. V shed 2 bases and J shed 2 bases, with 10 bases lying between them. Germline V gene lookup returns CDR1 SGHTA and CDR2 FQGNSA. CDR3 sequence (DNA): TGTGCCAGCAGCTTAAAGTACCGTACCTACGAGCAGTACTTC. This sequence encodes CASSLKYRTYEQYF.

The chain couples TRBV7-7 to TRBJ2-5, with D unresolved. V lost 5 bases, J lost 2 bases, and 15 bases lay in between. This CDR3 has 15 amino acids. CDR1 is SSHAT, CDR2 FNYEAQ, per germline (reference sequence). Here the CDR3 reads CASSPGMVVQETQYF. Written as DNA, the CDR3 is TGTGCCAGCAGCCCTGGGATGGTAGTTCAAGAGACCCAGTACTTC. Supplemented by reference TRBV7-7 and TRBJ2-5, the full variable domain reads GAGVSQSPRYKVTKRGQDVTLRCDPISSHATLYWYQQALGQGPEFLTYFNYEAQPDKSGLPSDRFSAERPEGSISTLTIQRTEQRDSAMYRCASSPGMVVQETQYFGPGTRLLVL.

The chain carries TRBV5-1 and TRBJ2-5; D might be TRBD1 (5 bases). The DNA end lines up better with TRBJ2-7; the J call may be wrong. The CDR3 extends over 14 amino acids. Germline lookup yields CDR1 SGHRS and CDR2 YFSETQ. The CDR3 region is CASSFQGTSYEQYF. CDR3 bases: TGCGCCAGCAGCTTCCAGGGAACCTCCTACGAGCAGTACTTC.

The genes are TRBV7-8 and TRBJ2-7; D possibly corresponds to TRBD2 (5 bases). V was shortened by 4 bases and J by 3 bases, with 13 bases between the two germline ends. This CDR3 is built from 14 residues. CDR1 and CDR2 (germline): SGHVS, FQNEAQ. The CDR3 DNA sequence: TGTGCCAGCAGCTCGGAACTAGTGGTCTACGAGCAGTACTTC. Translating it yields CASSSELVVYEQYF.

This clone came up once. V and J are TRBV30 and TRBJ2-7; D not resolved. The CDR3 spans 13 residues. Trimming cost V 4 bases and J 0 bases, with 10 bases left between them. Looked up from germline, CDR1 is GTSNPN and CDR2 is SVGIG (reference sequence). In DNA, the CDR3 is TGTGCCTGGAAAGAGGCCAACTCCTACGAGCAGTACTTC. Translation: CAWKEANSYEQYF.

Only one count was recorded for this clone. The CDR3 is CASSLIGGIFLNEQFF. The CDR3 coding sequence is TGTGCCAGCAGCTTGATTGGCGGCATATTCCTCAATGAGCAGTTCTTC. V usage is TRBV5-6 and J usage is TRBJ2-1; D ambiguous. Deletions cut 1 base from V and 6 bases from J, with 17 bases between. The CDR3 loop spans 16 amino acids. Germline V lookup: CDR1 SGHDT, CDR2 YYEEEE.

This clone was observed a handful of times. This CDR3 reads CASSTGGGEQYF. The DNA of the CDR3 is TGTGCCAGCAGCACAGGGGGCGGCGAGCAGTACTTC. This sequence joins TRBV9 and TRBJ2-7, with 9 bases matching TRBD1. V shed 4 bases and J 6 bases; nucleotides not matched to a gene: 2. CDR1 SGDLS and CDR2 YYNGEE come from the germline V gene. This CDR3 is 12 amino acids long.

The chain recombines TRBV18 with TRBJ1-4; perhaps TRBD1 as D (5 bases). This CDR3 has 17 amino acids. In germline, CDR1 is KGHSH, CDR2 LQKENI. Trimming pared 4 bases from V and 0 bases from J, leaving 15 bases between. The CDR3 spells CASSLTGTSSTNEKLFF. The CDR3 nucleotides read TGTGCCAGCTCACTCACCGGGACTTCTTCAACTAATGAAAAACTGTTTTTT.

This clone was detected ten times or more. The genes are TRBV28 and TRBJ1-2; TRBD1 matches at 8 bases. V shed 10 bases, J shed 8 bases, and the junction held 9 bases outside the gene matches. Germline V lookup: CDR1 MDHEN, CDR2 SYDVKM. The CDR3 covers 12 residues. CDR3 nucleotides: TGTGCCACCAGGGGGCAGCTCGGGGGCTACACCTTC. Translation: CATRGQLGGYTF.

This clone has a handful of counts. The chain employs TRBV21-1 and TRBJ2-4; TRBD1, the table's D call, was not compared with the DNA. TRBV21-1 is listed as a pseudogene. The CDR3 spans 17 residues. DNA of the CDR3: TGTGCCAGCAGACCCCGGCACAGGGGGCAAGCCAAAAACATTCAGTACTTC. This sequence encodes CASRPRHRGQAKNIQYF.

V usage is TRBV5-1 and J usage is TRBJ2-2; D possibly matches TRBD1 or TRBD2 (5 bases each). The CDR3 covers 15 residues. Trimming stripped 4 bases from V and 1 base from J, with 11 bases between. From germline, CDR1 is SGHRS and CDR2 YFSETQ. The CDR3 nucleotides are TGCGCCAGCAGCATCGGGACGGTGAACACCGGGGAGCTGTTTTTT. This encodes CASSIGTVNTGELFF.

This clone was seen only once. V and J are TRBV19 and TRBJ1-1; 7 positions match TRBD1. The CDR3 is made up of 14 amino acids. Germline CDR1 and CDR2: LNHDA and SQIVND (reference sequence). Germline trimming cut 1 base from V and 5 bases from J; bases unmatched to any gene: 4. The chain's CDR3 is CASSIVRQGTEAFF. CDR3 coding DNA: TGTGCCAGTAGTATAGTAAGACAGGGAACTGAAGCTTTCTTT.

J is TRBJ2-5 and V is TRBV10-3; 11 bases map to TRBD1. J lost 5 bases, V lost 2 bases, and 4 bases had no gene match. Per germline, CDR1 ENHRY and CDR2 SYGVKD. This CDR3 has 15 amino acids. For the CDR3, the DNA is TGTGCCATCAGTGAGGGACAGGGGGCTCGGGAGACCCAGTACTTC. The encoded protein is CAISEGQGARETQYF.

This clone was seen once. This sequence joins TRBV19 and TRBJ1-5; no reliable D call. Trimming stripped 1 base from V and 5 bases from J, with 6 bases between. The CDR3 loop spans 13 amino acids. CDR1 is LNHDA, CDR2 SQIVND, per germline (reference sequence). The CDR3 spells CASSIAIDQPQHF. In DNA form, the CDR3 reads TGTGCCAGTAGTATAGCTATCGATCAGCCCCAGCATTTT.

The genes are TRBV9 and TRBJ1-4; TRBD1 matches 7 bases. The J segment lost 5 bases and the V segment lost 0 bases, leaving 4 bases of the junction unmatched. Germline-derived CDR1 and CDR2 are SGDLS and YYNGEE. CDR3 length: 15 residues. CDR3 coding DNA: TGTGCCAGCAGCGTAGTAGGGACAGCGAATGAAAAACTGTTTTTT. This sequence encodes CASSVVGTANEKLFF.

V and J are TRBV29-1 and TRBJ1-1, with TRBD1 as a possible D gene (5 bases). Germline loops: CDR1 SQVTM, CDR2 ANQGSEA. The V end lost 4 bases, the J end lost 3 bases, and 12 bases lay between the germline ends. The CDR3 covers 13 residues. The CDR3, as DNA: TGCAGCGTTGCGACAGCCAGATACACTGAAGCTTTCTTT. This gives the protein CSVATARYTEAFF. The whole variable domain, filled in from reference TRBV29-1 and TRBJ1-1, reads SAVISQKPSRDICQRGTSLTIQCQVDSQVTMMFWYRQQPGQSLTLIATANQGSEATYESGFVIDKFPISRPNLTFSTLTVSNMSPEDSSIYLCSVATARYTEAFFGQGTRLTVV.

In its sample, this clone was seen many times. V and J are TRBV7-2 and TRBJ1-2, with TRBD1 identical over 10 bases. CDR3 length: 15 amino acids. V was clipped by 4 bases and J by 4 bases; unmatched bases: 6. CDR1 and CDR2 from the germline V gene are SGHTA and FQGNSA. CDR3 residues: CASSSDRGQGYGYTF. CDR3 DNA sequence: TGTGCCAGCAGCTCCGACAGGGGGCAAGGCTATGGCTACACCTTC.

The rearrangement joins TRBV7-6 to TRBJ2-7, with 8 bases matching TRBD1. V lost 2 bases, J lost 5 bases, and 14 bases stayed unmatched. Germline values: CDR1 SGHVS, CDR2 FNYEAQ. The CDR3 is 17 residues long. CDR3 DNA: TGTGCCAGCAGCTTATCGCCCCAGCGGACAGGGCCTCACGAGCAGTACTTC. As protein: CASSLSPQRTGPHEQYF.

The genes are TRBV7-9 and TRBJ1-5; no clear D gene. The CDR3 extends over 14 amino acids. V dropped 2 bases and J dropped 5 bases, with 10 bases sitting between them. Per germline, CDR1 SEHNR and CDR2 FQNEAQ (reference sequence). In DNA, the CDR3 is TGTGCCAGCAGCTTAAGCATGCCCCATCAGCCCCAGCATTTT. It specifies CASSLSMPHQPQHF.

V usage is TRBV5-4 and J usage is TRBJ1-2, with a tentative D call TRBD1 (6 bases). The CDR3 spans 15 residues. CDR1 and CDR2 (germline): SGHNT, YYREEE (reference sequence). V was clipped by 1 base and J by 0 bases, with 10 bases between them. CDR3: CASSLRTGSNYGYTF. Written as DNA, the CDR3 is TGTGCCAGCAGCTTGCGAACAGGGTCTAACTATGGCTACACCTTC. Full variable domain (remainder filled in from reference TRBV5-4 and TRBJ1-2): ETGVTQSPTHLIKTRGQQVTLRCSSQSGHNTVSWYQQALGQGPQFIFQYYREEENGRGNFPPRFSGLQFPNYSSELNVNALELDDSALYLCASSLRTGSNYGYTFGSGTRLTVV.

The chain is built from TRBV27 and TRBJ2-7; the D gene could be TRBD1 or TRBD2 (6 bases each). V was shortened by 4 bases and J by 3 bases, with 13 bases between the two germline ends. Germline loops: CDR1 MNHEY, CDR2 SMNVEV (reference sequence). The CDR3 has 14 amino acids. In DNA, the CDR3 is TGTGCCAGCAGTTCCGTAGGGGGGAGCTACGAGCAGTACTTC. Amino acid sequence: CASSSVGGSYEQYF.

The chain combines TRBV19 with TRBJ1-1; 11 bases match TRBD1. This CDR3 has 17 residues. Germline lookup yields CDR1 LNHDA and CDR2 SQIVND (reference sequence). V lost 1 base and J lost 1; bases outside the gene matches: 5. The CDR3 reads CASSIARDRGWNTEAFF. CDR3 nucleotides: TGTGCCAGTAGTATAGCCCGGGACAGGGGGTGGAACACTGAAGCTTTCTTT.

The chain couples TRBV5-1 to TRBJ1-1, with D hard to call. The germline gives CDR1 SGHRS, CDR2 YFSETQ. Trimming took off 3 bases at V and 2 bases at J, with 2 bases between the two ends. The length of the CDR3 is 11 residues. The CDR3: CASSSNTEAFF. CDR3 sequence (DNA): TGCGCCAGCAGCTCTAACACTGAAGCTTTCTTT.

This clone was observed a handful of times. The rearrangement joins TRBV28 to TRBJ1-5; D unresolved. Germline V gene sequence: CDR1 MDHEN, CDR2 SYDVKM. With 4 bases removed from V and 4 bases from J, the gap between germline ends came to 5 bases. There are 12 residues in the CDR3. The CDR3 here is CASSSINQPQHF. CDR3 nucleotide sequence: TGTGCCAGCAGTTCCATTAATCAGCCCCAGCATTTT.

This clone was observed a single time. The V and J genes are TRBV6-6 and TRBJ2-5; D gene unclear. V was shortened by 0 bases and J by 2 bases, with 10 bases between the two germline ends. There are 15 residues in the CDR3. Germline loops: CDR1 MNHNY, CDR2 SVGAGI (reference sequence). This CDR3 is CASSYSRQPQETQYF. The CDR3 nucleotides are TGTGCCAGCAGTTACTCGAGGCAGCCACAAGAGACCCAGTACTTC.

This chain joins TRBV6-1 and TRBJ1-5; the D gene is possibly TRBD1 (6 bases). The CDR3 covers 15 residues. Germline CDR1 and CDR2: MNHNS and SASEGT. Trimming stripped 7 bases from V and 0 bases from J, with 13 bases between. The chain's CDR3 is CASNRDTNSNQPQHF. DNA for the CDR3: TGTGCCAGCAACCGGGACACAAATAGCAATCAGCCCCAGCATTTT.

The CDR3 nucleotides are TGTGCCTGGAGTGTACCCAGGGTGAACACCGGGGAGCTGTTTTTT. This gives the protein CAWSVPRVNTGELFF. The chain carries TRBV30 and TRBJ2-2, with D tentatively TRBD1 (5 bases). Trimming removed 0 bases at V and 1 base at J, with 9 bases between. This CDR3 has 15 amino acids. Germline CDR1 is GTSNPN and CDR2 is SVGIG (reference sequence).